One T cell receptor beta chain is described in this entry. Participants came from roughly 24 US areas, aged about 18 to 89 years. Authors' methods: Reference gene primer amplification gave nucleated cell count estimates. TCRdb's copy holds only in-frame clones and misses some; the assay was immunoSEQ multiplex PCR. V and J calls and clone size come straight from that table; D and trimming were deduced from the DNA. This table holds approximately 230,000 clones, 80% to 90% found once. The CDR3 is made up of 17 amino acids. Germline CDR1 is ENHRY and CDR2 is SYGVKD. J lost 0 bases, V lost 0 bases, and 4 bases had no gene match. The data stem from a study of blood T cell repertoires in COVID-19. Overall study context: Collection of acute and convalescent COVID-19 samples took place in the United States, Italy and Spain.

The clonotype was recovered from a man aged 35-49 years who had recovered from COVID-19. Material: PBMCs or T cells enriched from blood (not recorded which). This chain connects TRBV10-3 to TRBJ2-3, with TRBD2 matching over 9 bases. This chain's CDR3 is CAISESATSGSTDTQYF. Written as DNA, the CDR3 is TGTGCCATCAGTGAGTCTGCTACTAGCGGGAGCACAGATACGCAGTATTTT.